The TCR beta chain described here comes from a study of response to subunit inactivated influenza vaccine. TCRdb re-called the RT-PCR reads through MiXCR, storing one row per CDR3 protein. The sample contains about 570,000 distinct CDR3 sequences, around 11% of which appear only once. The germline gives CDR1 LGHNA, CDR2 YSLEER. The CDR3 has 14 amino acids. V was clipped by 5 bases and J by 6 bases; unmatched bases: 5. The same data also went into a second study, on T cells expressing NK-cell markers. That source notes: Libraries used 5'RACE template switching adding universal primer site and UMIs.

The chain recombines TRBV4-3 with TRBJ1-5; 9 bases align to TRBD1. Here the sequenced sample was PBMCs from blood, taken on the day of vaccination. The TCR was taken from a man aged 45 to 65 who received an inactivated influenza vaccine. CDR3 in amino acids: CASSYDRGTQPQHF. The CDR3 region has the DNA TGCGCCAGCAGCTATGACAGGGGGACTCAGCCCCAGCATTTT.